This T cell receptor (beta chain) was sequenced during a study of T-cell reconstitution after alpha-beta-depleted transplantation in children. This clonotype was detected many times. Unique molecular identifiers were used in preparing the TCRbeta library. MiXCR was run by TCRdb on the PCR reads, yielding one entry per CDR3 protein. In the table there are more than 25,000 distinct CDR3 sequences, roughly 6.3% of which are singletons. The receptor was isolated from a male patient between 10 and 17 years old who had a stem cell transplant for acute myeloid leukemia, so the T cells may come from the graft donor. The sample in question was PBMCs, mostly from graft donor cells, obtained 180 days after TCRalphabeta/CD19-depleted stem cell transplant.

DNA for the CDR3: TGTGCCAGCAGCGTAGCCCAGGGGAACACCGGGGAGCTGTTTTTT. This codes for CASSVAQGNTGELFF. This chain joins TRBV9 and TRBJ2-2; a possible D gene is TRBD1 (5 bases). The CDR3 length is 15 residues. V was trimmed by 0 bases and J by 1 base, leaving 7 bases between them. The V gene's germline CDR1 is SGDLS and CDR2 YYNGEE.